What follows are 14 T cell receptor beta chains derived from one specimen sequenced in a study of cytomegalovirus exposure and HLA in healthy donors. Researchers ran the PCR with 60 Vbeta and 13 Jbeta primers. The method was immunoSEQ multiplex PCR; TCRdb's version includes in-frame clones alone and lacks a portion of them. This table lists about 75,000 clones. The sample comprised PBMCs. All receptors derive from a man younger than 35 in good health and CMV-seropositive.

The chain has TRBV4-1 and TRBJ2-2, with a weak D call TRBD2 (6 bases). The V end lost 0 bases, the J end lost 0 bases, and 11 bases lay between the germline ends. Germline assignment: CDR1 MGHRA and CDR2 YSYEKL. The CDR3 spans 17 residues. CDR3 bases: TGCGCCAGCAGCCAAGACCGGCGGGATTCGAACACCGGGGAGCTGTTTTTT. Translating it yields CASSQDRRDSNTGELFF.

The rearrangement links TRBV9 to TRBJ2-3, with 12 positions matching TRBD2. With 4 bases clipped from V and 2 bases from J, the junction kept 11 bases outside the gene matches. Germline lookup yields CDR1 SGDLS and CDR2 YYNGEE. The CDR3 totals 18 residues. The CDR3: CASSQGLAGSPLTDTQYF. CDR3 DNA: TGTGCCAGCAGCCAAGGACTAGCGGGATCGCCGCTCACAGATACGCAGTATTTT. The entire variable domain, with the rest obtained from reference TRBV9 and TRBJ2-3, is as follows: DSGVTQTPKHLITATGQRVTLRCSPRSGDLSVYWYQQSLDQGLQFLIQYYNGEERAKGNILERFSAQQFPDLHSELNLSSLELGDSALYFCASSQGLAGSPLTDTQYFGPGTRLTVL.

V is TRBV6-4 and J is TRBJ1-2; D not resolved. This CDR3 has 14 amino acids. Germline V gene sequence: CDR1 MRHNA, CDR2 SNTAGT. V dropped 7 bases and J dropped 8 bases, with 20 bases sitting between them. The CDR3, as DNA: TGTGCCAGCACCAACGCCGCTGATTCAGGCGGCTACACCTTC. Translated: CASTNAADSGGYTF.

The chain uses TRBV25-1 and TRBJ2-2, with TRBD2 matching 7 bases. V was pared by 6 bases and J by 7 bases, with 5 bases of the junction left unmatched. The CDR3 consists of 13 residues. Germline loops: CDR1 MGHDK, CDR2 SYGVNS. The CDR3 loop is CASRGGTVGELFF. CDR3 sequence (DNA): TGTGCCAGCAGGGGGGGGACCGTCGGGGAGCTGTTTTTT.

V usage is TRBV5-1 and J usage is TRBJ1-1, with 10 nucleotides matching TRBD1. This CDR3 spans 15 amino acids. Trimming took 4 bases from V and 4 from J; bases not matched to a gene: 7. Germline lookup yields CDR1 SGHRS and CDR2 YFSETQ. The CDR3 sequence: CASSDPGQGSTEAFF. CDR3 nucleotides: TGCGCCAGCAGCGACCCGGGACAGGGGAGCACTGAAGCTTTCTTT.

The CDR3 is CASSSSGGANTQYF. CDR3 coding DNA: TGTGCCAGCAGCTCCAGCGGGGGGGCCAATACGCAGTATTTT. The chain uses TRBV7-3 and TRBJ2-3, with 10 bases lining up with TRBD2. CDR1 and CDR2 (germline): SGHTA, FQGTGA. The CDR3 has 14 residues. J lost 7 bases, V lost 4 bases, and 5 bases had no gene match.

This chain's CDR3 is CASSFNSRSEIANTQYF. DNA of the CDR3: TGTGCCAGCAGCTTCAATTCTCGGTCTGAAATAGCCAATACGCAGTATTTT. The V call is TRBV9, the J call TRBJ2-3; D not certain. The V gene lost 4 bases and the J gene lost 7 bases, with 25 bases spanning the gap. Germline V gene sequence: CDR1 SGDLS, CDR2 YYNGEE. The CDR3 consists of 17 residues.

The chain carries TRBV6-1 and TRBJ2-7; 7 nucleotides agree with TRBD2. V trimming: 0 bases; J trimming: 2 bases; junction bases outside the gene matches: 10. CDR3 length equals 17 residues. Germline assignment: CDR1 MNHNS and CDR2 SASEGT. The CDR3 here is CASSEAWGTTITYEQYF. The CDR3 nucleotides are TGTGCCAGCAGTGAAGCGTGGGGGACTACGATCACCTACGAGCAGTACTTC.

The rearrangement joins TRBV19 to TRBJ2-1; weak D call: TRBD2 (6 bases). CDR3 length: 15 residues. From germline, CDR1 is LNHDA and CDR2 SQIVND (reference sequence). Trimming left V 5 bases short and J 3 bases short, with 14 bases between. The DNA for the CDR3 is TGTGCCAGTAGTTCGCGACTAGGGATCTACAATGAGCAGTTCTTC. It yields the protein CASSSRLGIYNEQFF.

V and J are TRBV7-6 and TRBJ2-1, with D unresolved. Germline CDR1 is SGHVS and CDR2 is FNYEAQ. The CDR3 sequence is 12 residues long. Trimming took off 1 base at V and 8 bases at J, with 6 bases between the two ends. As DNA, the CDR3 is TGTGCCAGCAGCTTAGGTATAGATGAGCAGTTCTTC. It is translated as CASSLGIDEQFF.

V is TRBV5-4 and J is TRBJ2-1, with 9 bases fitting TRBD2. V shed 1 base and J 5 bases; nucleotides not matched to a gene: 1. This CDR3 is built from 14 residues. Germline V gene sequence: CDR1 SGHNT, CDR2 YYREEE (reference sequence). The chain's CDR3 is CASSLWTSDNEQFF. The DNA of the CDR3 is TGTGCCAGCAGCTTGTGGACTAGCGACAATGAGCAGTTCTTC.

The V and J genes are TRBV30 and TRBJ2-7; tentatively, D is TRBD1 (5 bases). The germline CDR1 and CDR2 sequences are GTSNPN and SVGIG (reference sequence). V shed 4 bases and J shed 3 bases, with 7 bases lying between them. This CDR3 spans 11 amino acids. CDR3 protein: CAWKQGYEQYF. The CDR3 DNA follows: TGTGCCTGGAAGCAGGGCTACGAGCAGTACTTC.

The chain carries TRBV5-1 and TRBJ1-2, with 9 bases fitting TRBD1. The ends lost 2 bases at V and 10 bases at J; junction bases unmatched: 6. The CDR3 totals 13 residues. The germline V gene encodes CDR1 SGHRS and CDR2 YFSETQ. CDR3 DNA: TGCGCCAGCAGCTTTCCGGGACAGGGCGACTACACCTTC. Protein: CASSFPGQGDYTF.

As DNA, the CDR3 is TGCGCCAGCAGCCATTACTCAGGGGAAAAACTGTTTTTT. Amino acid sequence: CASSHYSGEKLFF. The chain couples TRBV4-1 to TRBJ1-4; tentative D call: TRBD1 (5 bases). Trimming stripped 3 bases from V and 8 bases from J, with 10 bases between. The germline V gene has CDR1 MGHRA and CDR2 YSYEKL. The CDR3 loop spans 13 amino acids.